This TCR beta chain was observed in a study of blood T cell repertoires in COVID-19. Turning to the study itself: Collection of acute and convalescent COVID-19 samples took place in the United States, Italy and Spain. Sources were T cells, B-cell-depleted T cells, or PBMCs; the material itself was cDNA or gDNA.

The germline CDR1 and CDR2 sequences are ENHRY and SYGVKD. With V trimmed by 2 bases and J by 6 bases, 3 bases remained unmatched. The CDR3 runs 13 residues. Study processing details: Amplification with reference gene primers provided the estimates of nucleated cell counts. TCRdb's copy holds only in-frame clones and misses some; the assay was immunoSEQ multiplex PCR. That table gives V, J and clone size, and the DNA gave D and trimming. In the table there are fewer than 200,000 clones, around 85% of which are singletons. The clonotype was recovered from a man in his sixties who had recovered from COVID-19. The rearrangement links TRBV10-3 to TRBJ1-2, with 7 bases aligning to TRBD1. The sequenced material came from peripheral blood. The CDR3 DNA is TGTGCCATCAGTGAGCCCGACAGGGATGGCTACACCTTC. It translates to CAISEPDRDGYTF.